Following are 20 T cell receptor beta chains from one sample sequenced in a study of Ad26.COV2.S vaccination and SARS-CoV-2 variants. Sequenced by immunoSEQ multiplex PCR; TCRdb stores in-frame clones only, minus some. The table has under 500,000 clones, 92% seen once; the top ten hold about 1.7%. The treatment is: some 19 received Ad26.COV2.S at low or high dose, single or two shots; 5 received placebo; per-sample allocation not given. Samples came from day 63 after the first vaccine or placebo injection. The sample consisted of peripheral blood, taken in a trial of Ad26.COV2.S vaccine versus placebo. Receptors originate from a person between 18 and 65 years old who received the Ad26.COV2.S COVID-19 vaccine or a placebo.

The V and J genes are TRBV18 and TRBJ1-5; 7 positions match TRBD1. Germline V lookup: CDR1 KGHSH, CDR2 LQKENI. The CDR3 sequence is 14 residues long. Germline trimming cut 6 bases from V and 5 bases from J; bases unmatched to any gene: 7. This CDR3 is CASSRDREHQPQHF. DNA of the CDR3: TGTGCCAGCTCCCGCGACAGGGAGCATCAGCCCCAGCATTTT. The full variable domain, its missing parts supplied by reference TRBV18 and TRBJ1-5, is NAGVMQNPRHLVRRRGQEARLRCSPMKGHSHVYWYRQLPEEGLKFMVYLQKENIIDESGMPKERFSAEFPKEGPSILRIQQVVRGDSAAYFCASSRDREHQPQHFGDGTRLSIL.

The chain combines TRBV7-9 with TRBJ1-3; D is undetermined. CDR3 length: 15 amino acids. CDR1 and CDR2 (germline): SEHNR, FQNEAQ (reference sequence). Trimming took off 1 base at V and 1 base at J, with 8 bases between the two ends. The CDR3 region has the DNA TGTGCCAGCAGCTTAGGGGTGGGGTCTGGAAACACCATATATTTT. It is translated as CASSLGVGSGNTIYF.

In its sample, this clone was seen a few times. The CDR3 spells CASSSQNRIPLYEQYF. As DNA, the CDR3 is TGTGCCAGCAGTTCCCAAAACAGGATCCCCCTTTACGAGCAGTACTTC. The chain recombines TRBV6-2 or TRBV6-3 with TRBJ2-7; TRBD1 is a possible D gene (5 bases). Trimming took 4 bases from V and 4 from J, leaving 20 bases between them. This CDR3 is built from 16 residues. Germline V CDR1 and CDR2: MNHEY, SVGEGT.

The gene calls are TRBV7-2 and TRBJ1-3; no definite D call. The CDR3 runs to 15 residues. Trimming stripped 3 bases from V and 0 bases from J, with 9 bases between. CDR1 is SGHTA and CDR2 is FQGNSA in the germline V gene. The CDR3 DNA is TGTGCCAGCAGCTTCCTAAAAAACTCTGGAAACACCATATATTTT. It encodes CASSFLKNSGNTIYF.

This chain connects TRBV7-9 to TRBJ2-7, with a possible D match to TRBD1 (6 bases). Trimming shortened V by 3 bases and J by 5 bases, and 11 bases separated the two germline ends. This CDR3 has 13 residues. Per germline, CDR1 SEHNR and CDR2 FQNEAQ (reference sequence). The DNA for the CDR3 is TGTGCCAGCAGCTTGACGGGACACAACGAGCAGTACTTC. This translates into CASSLTGHNEQYF.

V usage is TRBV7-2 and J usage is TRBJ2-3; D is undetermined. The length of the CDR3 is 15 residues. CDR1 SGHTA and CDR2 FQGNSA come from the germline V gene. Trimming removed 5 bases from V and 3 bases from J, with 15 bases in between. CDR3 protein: CASSLLTGLTDTQYF. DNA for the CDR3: TGTGCCAGCAGCCTCCTCACTGGGCTAACAGATACGCAGTATTTT.

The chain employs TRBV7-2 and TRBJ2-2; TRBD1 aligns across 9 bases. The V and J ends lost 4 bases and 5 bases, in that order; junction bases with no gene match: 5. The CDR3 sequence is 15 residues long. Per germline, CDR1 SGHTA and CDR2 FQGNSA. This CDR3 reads CASSSPTGGTGELFF. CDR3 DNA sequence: TGTGCCAGCAGCTCCCCGACAGGGGGAACCGGGGAGCTGTTTTTT.

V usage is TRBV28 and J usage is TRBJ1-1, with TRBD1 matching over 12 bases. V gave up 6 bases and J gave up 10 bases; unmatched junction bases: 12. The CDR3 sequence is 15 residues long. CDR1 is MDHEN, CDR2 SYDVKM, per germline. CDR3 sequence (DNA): TGTGCCAGCAGCACAGTGCGGGGGGACAGGGGGCGAGCTTTCTTT. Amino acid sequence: CASSTVRGDRGRAFF.

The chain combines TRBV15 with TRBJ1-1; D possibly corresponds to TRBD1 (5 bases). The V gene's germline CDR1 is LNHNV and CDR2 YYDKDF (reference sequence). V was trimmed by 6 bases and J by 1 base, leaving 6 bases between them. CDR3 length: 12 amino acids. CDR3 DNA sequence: TGTGCCACCAGTACAGGGAACACTGAAGCTTTCTTT. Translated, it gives CATSTGNTEAFF. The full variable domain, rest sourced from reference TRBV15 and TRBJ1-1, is DAMVIQNPRYQVTQFGKPVTLSCSQTLNHNVMYWYQQKSSQAPKLLFHYYDKDFNNEADTPDNFQSRRPNTSFCFLDIRSPGLGDTAMYLCATSTGNTEAFFGQGTRLTVV.

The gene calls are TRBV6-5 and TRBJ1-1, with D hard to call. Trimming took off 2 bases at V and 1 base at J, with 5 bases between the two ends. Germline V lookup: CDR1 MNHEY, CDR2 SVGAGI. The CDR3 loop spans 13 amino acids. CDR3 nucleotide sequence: TGTGCCAGCAGTTACGCAGGGAACACTGAAGCTTTCTTT. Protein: CASSYAGNTEAFF.

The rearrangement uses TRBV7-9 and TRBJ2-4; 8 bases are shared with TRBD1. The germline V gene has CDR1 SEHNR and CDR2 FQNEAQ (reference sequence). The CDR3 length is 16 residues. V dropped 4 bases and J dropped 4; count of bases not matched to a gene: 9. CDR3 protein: CASSYPTQGVKNIQYF. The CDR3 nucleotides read TGTGCCAGCAGCTATCCCACACAGGGGGTTAAAAACATTCAGTACTTC.

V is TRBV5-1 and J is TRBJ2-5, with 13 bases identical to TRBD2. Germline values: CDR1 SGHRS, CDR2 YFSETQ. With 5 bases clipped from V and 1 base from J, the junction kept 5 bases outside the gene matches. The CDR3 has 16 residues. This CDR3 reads CASRTGTSGAQETQYF. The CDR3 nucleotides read TGCGCCAGCAGAACCGGGACTAGCGGGGCCCAAGAGACCCAGTACTTC.

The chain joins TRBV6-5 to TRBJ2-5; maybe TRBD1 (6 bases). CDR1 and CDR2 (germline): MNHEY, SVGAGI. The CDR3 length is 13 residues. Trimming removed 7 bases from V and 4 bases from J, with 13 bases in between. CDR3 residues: CASTLTGIETQYF. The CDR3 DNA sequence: TGTGCCAGCACTCTAACAGGGATAGAGACCCAGTACTTC.

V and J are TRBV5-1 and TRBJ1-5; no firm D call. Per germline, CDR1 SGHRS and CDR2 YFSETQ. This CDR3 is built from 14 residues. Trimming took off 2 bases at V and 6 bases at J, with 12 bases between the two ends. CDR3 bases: TGCGCCAGCAGCTTCGGACTCGGCGGTCAGCCCCAGCATTTT. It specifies CASSFGLGGQPQHF.

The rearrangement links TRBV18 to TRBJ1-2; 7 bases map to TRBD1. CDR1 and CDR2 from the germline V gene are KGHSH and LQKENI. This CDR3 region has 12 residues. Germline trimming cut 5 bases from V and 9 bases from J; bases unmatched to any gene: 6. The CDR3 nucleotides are TGTGCCAGCTCAGATGACAGGGTTAGCTACACCTTC. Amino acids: CASSDDRVSYTF.

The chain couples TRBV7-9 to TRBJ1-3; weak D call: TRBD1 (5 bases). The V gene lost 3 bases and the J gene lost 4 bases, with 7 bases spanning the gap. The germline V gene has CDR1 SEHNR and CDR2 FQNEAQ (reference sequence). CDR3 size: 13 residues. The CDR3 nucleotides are TGTGCCAGCAGCTTGGGGCAGGGAAACACCATATATTTT. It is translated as CASSLGQGNTIYF.

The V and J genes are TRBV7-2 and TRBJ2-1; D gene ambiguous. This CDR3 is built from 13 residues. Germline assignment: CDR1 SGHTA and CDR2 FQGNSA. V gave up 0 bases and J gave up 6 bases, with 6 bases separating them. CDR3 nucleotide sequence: TGTGCCAGCAGCTTAGCTAGGATCAATGAGCAGTTCTTC. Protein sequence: CASSLARINEQFF. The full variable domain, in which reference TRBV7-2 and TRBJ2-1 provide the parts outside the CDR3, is GAGVSQSPSNKVTEKGKDVELRCDPISGHTALYWYRQSLGQGLEFLIYFQGNSAPDKSGLPSDRFSAERTGGSVSTLTIQRTQQEDSAVYLCASSLARINEQFFGPGTRLTVL.

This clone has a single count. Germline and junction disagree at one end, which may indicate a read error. The CDR3, as DNA: TGTGCCAGAAGCTTGCGTGACAGGTCCTTGGACTTC. This sequence encodes CARSLRDRSLDF. The chain employs TRBV5-3 and TRBJ2-5; a possible D gene is TRBD1 (6 bases). TRBV5-3 is noted as an ORF with a role that remains uncertain. The CDR3 sequence is 12 residues long.

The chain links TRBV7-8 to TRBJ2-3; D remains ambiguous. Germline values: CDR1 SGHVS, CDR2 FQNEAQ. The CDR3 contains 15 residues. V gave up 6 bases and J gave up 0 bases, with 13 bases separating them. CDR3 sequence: CASRPLRYSTDTQYF. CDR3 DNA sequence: TGTGCCAGCAGACCTCTTCGGTATAGCACAGATACGCAGTATTTT.

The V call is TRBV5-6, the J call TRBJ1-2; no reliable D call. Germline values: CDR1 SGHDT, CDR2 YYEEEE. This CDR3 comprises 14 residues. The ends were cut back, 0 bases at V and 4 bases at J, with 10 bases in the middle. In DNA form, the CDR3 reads TGTGCCAGCAGCTTGGGCCGGGTTAGCTATGGCTACACCTTC. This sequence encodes CASSLGRVSYGYTF.